This T cell receptor beta chain was captured in a study of T cells in Graves' hyperthyroidism and ophthalmopathy. The overall study: Any treatment followed the collection of peripheral blood at initial diagnosis.

Germline V gene lookup returns CDR1 LGHDT and CDR2 YNNKEL (reference sequence). This CDR3 has 17 residues. The CDR3 regions of TCR beta were amplified from RNA transcripts. Primed by the HTBI set, a first-round RT-PCR was run on the TCR CDR3. A single record per CDR3 protein comes from TCRdb applying MiXCR to the multiplex PCR reads. Of over 150,000 distinct CDR3 sequences in the sample, about a sixth are singletons; the top ten hold 53%. Graves' hyperthyroidism without ophthalmopathy progression within 18 months was termed stable. J is TRBJ2-1 and V is TRBV3-1, with 8 bases lining up with TRBD2. The end of the DNA aligns better with TRBJ2-7, so the J call may be wrong. The sequence was obtained from a woman in her forties or fifties with Graves' hyperthyroidism. Source material: blood. The CDR3 region is CASSQGPGTRTYNEQYF. The CDR3 DNA reads as TGTGCCAGCAGCCAGGGACCCGGGACTAGAACTTACAATGAGCAGTACTTC.